The clone carrying this TCR beta chain was recorded at least ten times. As yet, its antigen is unknown. This entry belongs to a study of human T cells and chemical hapten exposure. Time point: patch test 1, 2 weeks after DPC sensitization. The treatment was: therapeutic diphenylcyclopropenone sensitization with weekly scalp DPC. Every donor had alopecia and was 18 to 70 years old; all were suitable for DPC. Study-level results: Among expanded TCRs, significantly more large CDR3 similarity clusters formed than among controls.

Germline lookup yields CDR1 SQVTM and CDR2 ANQGSEA. CDR3 size: 14 residues. With 0 bases removed from V and 0 bases from J, the gap between germline ends came to 8 bases. TCRdb fed the RACE reads into MiXCR, producing one record per CDR3 protein. Of 300,000 to 350,000 distinct CDR3 sequences listed, approximately 6.3% are singletons. Sequencing used whole blood, obtained in connection with sensitization to the hapten diphenylcyclopropenone (DPC). This receptor was taken from a woman aged 18 to 35 with alopecia areata. Some clones in this sample may be carry-over from other donors' samples. The rearrangement links TRBV29-1 to TRBJ1-1; D remains unclear. The CDR3 coding sequence is TGCAGCGTTGAAGACAGAGTAATGAACACTGAAGCTTTCTTT. The encoded protein is CSVEDRVMNTEAFF.